This T cell receptor beta chain is from a study of shared clonotypes between healthy human individuals. For unsorted samples, genomic DNA was extracted from approximately 90 million PBMCs. V shed 3 bases, J shed 10 bases, and the junction held 2 bases outside the gene matches. The CDR3 contains 13 residues. Germline CDR1 SGHTA, CDR2 FQGTGA. Using immunoSEQ multiplex PCR, the repertoire was profiled, and TCRdb retains in-frame clones only, with some absent. The table records 450,000 to 500,000 clones, roughly 80% of them present only once. This receptor was obtained from a woman aged 40 to 50 in good health. Some clones in this sample may be carry-over from other donors' samples. The specimen was PBMCs. The chain joins TRBV7-3 to TRBJ2-7; TRBD2 matches 14 bases. The CDR3 loop reads CASSFGTSGRQYF. CDR3 nucleotide sequence: TGTGCCAGCAGCTTCGGGACTAGCGGGAGACAGTACTTC.